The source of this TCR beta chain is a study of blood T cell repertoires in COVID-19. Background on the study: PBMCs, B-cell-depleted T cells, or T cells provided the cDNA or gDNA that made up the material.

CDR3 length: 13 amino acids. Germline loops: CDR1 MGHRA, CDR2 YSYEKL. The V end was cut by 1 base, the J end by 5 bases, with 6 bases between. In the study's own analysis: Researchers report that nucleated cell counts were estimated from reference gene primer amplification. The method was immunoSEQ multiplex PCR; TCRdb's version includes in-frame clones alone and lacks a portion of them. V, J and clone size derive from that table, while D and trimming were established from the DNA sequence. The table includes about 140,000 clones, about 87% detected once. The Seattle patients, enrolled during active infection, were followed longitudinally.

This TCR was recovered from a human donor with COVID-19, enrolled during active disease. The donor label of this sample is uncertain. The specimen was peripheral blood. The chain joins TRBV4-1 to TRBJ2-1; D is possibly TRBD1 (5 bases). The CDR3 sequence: CASSQVGDNEQFF. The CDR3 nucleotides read TGCGCCAGCAGCCAAGTAGGGGACAATGAGCAGTTCTTC.